What follows are 32 T cell receptor beta chains derived from one specimen sequenced in a study of memory CD8 T cells in hepatitis C reinfection. Data came from immunoSEQ multiplex PCR; TCRdb stores just in-frame clones and leaves some out. The top ten clones hold about 1% of a sample with approximately 51,000 clones, over 85% of them seen once. The time point denotes: pre-reinfection, 55 to 20 weeks before reinfection detection. No in vitro expansion preceded TCR sequencing of the sorted cells. Sequencing was done on a sample of naive CD8+ T cells sorted from blood. These TCRs come from a man aged 18-30 years with hepatitis C virus infection.

V usage is TRBV19 and J usage is TRBJ2-3; D is unclear. In germline, CDR1 is LNHDA, CDR2 SQIVND (reference sequence). This CDR3 region has 15 residues. Trimming stripped 9 bases from V and 0 bases from J, with 16 bases between. The CDR3 nucleotides are TGTGCCAGGCCCACGTATAGCCCGAGCACAGATACGCAGTATTTT. Amino acids: CARPTYSPSTDTQYF.

This clone turned up a few times. The V gene is TRBV4-3, the J gene TRBJ1-1, with D possibly matching TRBD1 (6 bases). Germline lookup yields CDR1 LGHNA and CDR2 YSLEER. The germline V and J ends were trimmed by 9 bases and 6 bases, with 20 bases remaining between them. The CDR3 contains 14 residues. The DNA for the CDR3 is TGCGCCAGTTCGGTGGGGACAATGTCCCCTGAAGCTTTCTTT. Its protein product is CASSVGTMSPEAFF.

The rearrangement links TRBV6-6 to TRBJ2-4, with 7 bases fitting TRBD1. CDR1 MNHNY and CDR2 SVGAGI come from the germline V gene (reference sequence). V lost 5 bases and J lost 6; bases outside the gene matches: 10. The CDR3 spans 15 residues. Here the CDR3 reads CASSHPRTGINIQYF. Written as DNA, the CDR3 is TGTGCCAGCAGTCACCCCCGGACAGGAATAAACATTCAGTACTTC.

The chain employs TRBV4-1 and TRBJ2-5, with D maybe TRBD1 (5 bases). Trimming took 1 base from V and 4 from J, leaving 10 bases between them. The CDR3 runs to 14 residues. Looked up from germline, CDR1 is MGHRA and CDR2 is YSYEKL. Written as DNA, the CDR3 is TGCGCCAGCAGCCAAGTCCAGGGTGGAGAGACCCAGTACTTC. Residues: CASSQVQGGETQYF.

The chain carries TRBV27 and TRBJ1-6; D perhaps matches TRBD1 (6 bases). The V gene's germline CDR1 is MNHEY and CDR2 SMNVEV (reference sequence). The CDR3 is made up of 13 amino acids. The germline V and J ends were trimmed by 3 bases and 9 bases, with 9 bases remaining between them. The CDR3 sequence is CASSFQGGSPLHF. CDR3 nucleotide sequence: TGTGCCAGCAGTTTCCAAGGGGGTTCACCCCTCCACTTT.

The chain combines TRBV9 with TRBJ2-3, with 10 bases that match TRBD2. CDR1 is SGDLS, CDR2 YYNGEE, per germline. J lost 5 bases, V lost 1 base, and 4 bases had no gene match. The CDR3 sequence is 15 residues long. The CDR3 sequence is CASSVSGGAKDTQYF. CDR3 sequence (DNA): TGTGCCAGCAGCGTAAGCGGGGGGGCCAAAGATACGCAGTATTTT.

This sequence joins TRBV19 and TRBJ1-1, with 9 nucleotides matching TRBD1. J was trimmed by 4 bases and V by 5 bases; bases with no gene match: 8. The CDR3 length is 15 residues. Germline V gene lookup returns CDR1 LNHDA and CDR2 SQIVND (reference sequence). The CDR3 DNA follows: TGTGCCAGTAGTTCCCAGACAGGGGGTATCACTGAAGCTTTCTTT. Its translation is CASSSQTGGITEAFF.

This clone was detected only once. This chain links TRBV6-5 with TRBJ2-3; D remains ambiguous. There are 13 residues in the CDR3. Trimming left V 1 base short and J 6 bases short, with 8 bases between. The germline V gene encodes CDR1 MNHEY and CDR2 SVGAGI. The CDR3 protein is CASSYFQADTQYF. The CDR3 nucleotides are TGTGCCAGCAGTTACTTTCAGGCGGATACGCAGTATTTT.

The J gene is TRBJ2-1, the V gene TRBV5-1; no definite D call. The V end lost 2 bases, the J end lost 9 bases, and 12 bases lay between the germline ends. Germline-derived CDR1 and CDR2 are SGHRS and YFSETQ. The CDR3 sequence is 13 residues long. CDR3 DNA: TGCGCCAGCAGCTTTTCCCAGGAAAGTGAGCAGTTCTTC. As protein: CASSFSQESEQFF.

V usage is TRBV28 and J usage is TRBJ2-2, with 7 bases aligning to TRBD2. Germline trimming cut 8 bases from V and 7 bases from J; bases unmatched to any gene: 7. Germline V lookup: CDR1 MDHEN, CDR2 SYDVKM. The CDR3 totals 13 residues. CDR3 sequence (DNA): TGTGCCAGCCGACCCCCGGGGGGCGGGGAGCTGTTTTTT. Translating it yields CASRPPGGGELFF.

The chain carries TRBV9 and TRBJ2-2; TRBD2 aligns across 7 bases. After removal of 4 bases from V and 4 bases from J, the junction contained 13 bases not matched to a gene. CDR1 and CDR2 (germline): SGDLS, YYNGEE. The CDR3 runs 17 residues. The CDR3 sequence is CASSPLWRGSTTGELFF. CDR3 nucleotides: TGTGCCAGCAGCCCCCTATGGCGGGGGAGCACCACCGGGGAGCTGTTTTTT.

The genes are TRBV27 and TRBJ2-1; 9 nucleotides agree with TRBD2. CDR3 size: 15 residues. CDR1 MNHEY and CDR2 SMNVEV come from the germline V gene (reference sequence). Trimming at V came to 5 bases and at J to 5 bases, leaving 7 bases not matched to a gene. The CDR3 DNA reads as TGTGCCAGCAGTCTGGGACTAGCTCTACACAATGAGCAGTTCTTC. Translating gives CASSLGLALHNEQFF.

This rearrangement joins TRBV11-2 to TRBJ2-5; D is unclear. The last part of the DNA fits TRBJ2-7 better; the J call may be wrong. CDR1 is SGHAT and CDR2 is FQNNGV in the germline V gene. The CDR3 totals 12 residues. CDR3 protein: CASSLGDYEQYF. DNA of the CDR3: TGTGCCAGCAGCTTAGGGGACTACGAGCAGTACTTC.

The chain carries TRBV5-4 and TRBJ1-2, with D tentatively TRBD1 (6 bases). V lost 2 bases and J lost 8, with 10 bases in between. Germline V CDR1 and CDR2: SGHNT, YYREEE (reference sequence). The CDR3 is 12 residues long. The CDR3, as DNA: TGTGCCAGCAGCTTACAGGGCCCAGGCTACACCTTC. This codes for CASSLQGPGYTF.

The V and J genes are TRBV19 and TRBJ2-5; TRBD2 might be the D (5 bases). The J call may be mistaken, given a closer DNA end match to TRBJ2-7. This CDR3 contains 13 residues. Germline values: CDR1 LNHDA, CDR2 SQIVND (reference sequence). CDR3 residues: CASSMGGLYEQYF. CDR3 DNA sequence: TGTGCCAGTAGTATGGGCGGGCTCTACGAGCAGTACTTC.

V is TRBV6-1 and J is TRBJ2-1; TRBD1 aligns across 8 bases. Per the germline V gene, CDR1 is MNHNS and CDR2 is SASEGT. The trim removed 0 bases at V and 2 bases at J, leaving 3 bases unmatched. The CDR3 spans 16 residues. CDR3 DNA sequence: TGTGCCAGCAGTGAAGCTGCCAGGGGGCCCTACAATGAGCAGTTCTTC. It specifies CASSEAARGPYNEQFF.

This chain links TRBV4-1 with TRBJ2-1; TRBD2 is a possible D gene (6 bases). The germline V and J ends were trimmed by 1 base and 8 bases, with 21 bases remaining between them. The CDR3 covers 17 residues. Germline V CDR1 and CDR2: MGHRA, YSYEKL. This CDR3 reads CASSQGEDGVAVDEQFF. DNA of the CDR3: TGCGCCAGCAGCCAAGGGGAGGATGGGGTAGCGGTTGATGAGCAGTTCTTC.

J is TRBJ1-6 and V is TRBV7-6, with 7 positions matching TRBD1. V gave up 5 bases and J gave up 4 bases; unmatched junction bases: 2. Germline V gene data show CDR1 as SGHVS and CDR2 as FNYEAQ. The CDR3 has 14 residues. The CDR3 coding sequence is TGTGCCAGCAGCCCGACAGGGTATAATTCACCCCTCCACTTT. Its translation is CASSPTGYNSPLHF.

This chain links TRBV11-2 with TRBJ2-1, with TRBD2 matching 7 bases. The CDR3 contains 16 residues. J was trimmed by 0 bases and V by 1 base; bases with no gene match: 3. The germline V gene encodes CDR1 SGHAT and CDR2 FQNNGV. The CDR3 DNA is TGTGCCAGCAGCTTAGCAGCGGGGAGCTCCTACAATGAGCAGTTCTTC. Residues: CASSLAAGSSYNEQFF.

This chain joins TRBV9 and TRBJ2-3; TRBD1 might be the D (6 bases). Germline V lookup: CDR1 SGDLS, CDR2 YYNGEE. The germline V and J ends were trimmed by 0 bases and 5 bases, with 16 bases remaining between them. This CDR3 is built from 16 residues. The CDR3 sequence: CASSVGGRGQIDTQYF. DNA of the CDR3: TGTGCCAGCAGCGTAGGCGGCAGGGGACAAATAGATACGCAGTATTTT.

This clone occurred a few times. In DNA form, the CDR3 reads TGTGCCACCAGCAGAGAGATGGCCCTAGAGACCCAGTACTTC. This translates into CATSREMALETQYF. The rearrangement links TRBV15 to TRBJ2-5; D not certain. V gave up 0 bases and J gave up 4 bases, with 9 bases separating them. The CDR3 is 14 residues long. The germline V gene has CDR1 LNHNV and CDR2 YYDKDF (reference sequence).

V and J are TRBV4-2 and TRBJ2-7; D call uncertain. This CDR3 has 13 amino acids. The germline V gene has CDR1 LGHNA and CDR2 YNFKEQ. Trimming took 2 bases from V and 5 from J, leaving 10 bases between them. CDR3 sequence (DNA): TGTGCCAGCAGCCAACTTGGAGTGGACGAGCAGTACTTC. Its protein product is CASSQLGVDEQYF.

As concerns this clone: An end of the junction does not agree with germline; a read error may underlie this. The CDR3 loop is CASNQDPAGTYNEQFF. The CDR3 DNA reads TGCGCCAGCAACCAAGATCCCGCGGGAACCTACAATGAGCAGTTCTTC. The chain links TRBV4-1 to TRBJ2-1; D is possibly TRBD2 (6 bases). CDR1 and CDR2 (germline): MGHRA, YSYEKL. This CDR3 has 16 amino acids.

Notes on this clone: Compared with germline, one end of the junction differs, possibly owing to a read error. The chain's CDR3 is CASSPRTDNYSYTF. CDR3 in DNA: TGTGCCAGCAGCCCGAGGACAGACAACTATAGCTACACCTTC. V is TRBV5-8 and J is TRBJ1-2; maybe TRBD1 (6 bases). The CDR3 is 14 amino acids. Germline CDR1 is SGHTS and CDR2 is YDEGEE.

The count of this clone is one. This chain links TRBV27 with TRBJ2-3; D ambiguous. The CDR3 runs 16 residues. The germline gives CDR1 MNHEY, CDR2 SMNVEV (reference sequence). The germline V and J ends were trimmed by 2 bases and 0 bases, with 12 bases remaining between them. The CDR3 loop reads CASSLGAFPSTDTQYF. The CDR3 DNA is TGTGCCAGCAGTTTAGGAGCCTTCCCCAGCACAGATACGCAGTATTTT.

The chain joins TRBV2 to TRBJ2-1; TRBD1 matches at 7 bases. CDR1 and CDR2 (germline): SNHLY, FYNNEI. The junction had 2 bases not matched to a gene; V was cut back by 4 bases and J by 2 bases. This CDR3 has 14 residues. The CDR3 coding sequence is TGTGCCAGCAGTGGACAGGGACCCTACAATGAGCAGTTCTTC. Amino acids: CASSGQGPYNEQFF.

The DNA for the CDR3 is TGTGCCAGCAGCGCTCCTACTAGCGGGGCCCAAGAGACCCAGTACTTC. Its translation is CASSAPTSGAQETQYF. J is TRBJ2-5 and V is TRBV7-8; 10 nucleotides agree with TRBD2. V shed 5 bases and J 1 base; nucleotides not matched to a gene: 7. This CDR3 has 16 residues. In germline, CDR1 is SGHVS, CDR2 FQNEAQ. The full variable domain, rest sourced from reference TRBV7-8 and TRBJ2-5, is GAGVSQSPRYKVAKRGQDVALRCDPISGHVSLFWYQQALGQGPEFLTYFQNEAQLDKSGLPSDRFFAERPEGSVSTLKIQRTQQEDSAVYLCASSAPTSGAQETQYFGPGTRLLVL.

Concerning this clone itself: One end of the junction fails to match germline, which may point to a read error. The chain is built from TRBV4-1 and TRBJ2-7; 7 nucleotides match TRBD2. Germline V gene data show CDR1 as MGHRA and CDR2 as YSYEKL. The CDR3 loop spans 16 amino acids. The CDR3 sequence: CANSQERAGERPGQYF. As DNA, the CDR3 is TGCGCCAACAGCCAAGAAAGGGCGGGAGAACGACCGGGGCAGTACTTC.

The chain recombines TRBV19 with TRBJ2-5; 8 nucleotides match TRBD1. Germline loops: CDR1 LNHDA, CDR2 SQIVND (reference sequence). V shed 6 bases and J 3 bases; nucleotides not matched to a gene: 0. CDR3 length: 12 residues. This chain's CDR3 is CASRDREETQYF. CDR3 nucleotide sequence: TGTGCCAGTAGGGACAGGGAAGAGACCCAGTACTTC.

The chain carries TRBV2 and TRBJ1-1; D may be TRBD1 (6 bases). The CDR3 is 14 amino acids. Per germline, CDR1 SNHLY and CDR2 FYNNEI. V lost 6 bases to trimming and J lost 4 bases, with 15 bases between them. This CDR3 is CASSDPGVATEAFF. As DNA, the CDR3 is TGTGCCAGCAGCGACCCAGGGGTGGCCACTGAAGCTTTCTTT. The whole variable domain, filled in from reference TRBV2 and TRBJ1-1, reads EPEVTQTPSHQVTQMGQEVILRCVPISNHLYFYWYRQILGQKVEFLVSFYNNEISEKSEIFDDQFSVERPDGSNFTLKIRSTKLEDSAMYFCASSDPGVATEAFFGQGTRLTVV.

The gene calls are TRBV6-5 and TRBJ2-2; 8 positions match TRBD1. The germline V gene encodes CDR1 MNHEY and CDR2 SVGAGI. Trimming at V came to 4 bases and at J to 3 bases, leaving 7 bases not matched to a gene. There are 16 residues in the CDR3. In DNA form, the CDR3 reads TGTGCCAGCAGTTTCGGACAGGGCGGGTACACCGGGGAGCTGTTTTTT. Translating gives CASSFGQGGYTGELFF.

This clone showed up just a few times. J is TRBJ2-7 and V is TRBV19; 10 bases are shared with TRBD1. This CDR3 contains 15 residues. Germline V lookup: CDR1 LNHDA, CDR2 SQIVND (reference sequence). V dropped 3 bases and J dropped 3; count of bases not matched to a gene: 5. CDR3 in DNA: TGTGCCAGTAGTATTGACTGGGACAGGGGCTACGAGCAGTACTTC. It is translated as CASSIDWDRGYEQYF.